One sample yielded the 29 T cell receptor beta chains listed below, sequenced in a study of shared clonotypes between healthy human individuals. Repertoires were generated with immunoSEQ multiplex PCR, while TCRdb's copy carries only in-frame clones and drops some. The repertoire holds about 2 million clones, with 95% as singletons. The sample consisted of naive CD4+ T cells sorted from blood. The sample's subset: CD45RA+ positively selected. Receptor source: a man younger than 35 in good health.

The V gene is TRBV9, the J gene TRBJ2-2, with D uncertain. The V and J ends lost 4 bases and 1 base respectively, with 5 bases between them. CDR1 and CDR2 from the germline V gene are SGDLS and YYNGEE. The CDR3 consists of 13 residues. Here the CDR3 reads CASSTWNTGELFF. CDR3 sequence (DNA): TGTGCCAGCAGCACGTGGAACACCGGGGAGCTGTTTTTT.

This chain connects TRBV5-1 to TRBJ2-5, with TRBD2 identical over 7 bases. Trimming cost V 6 bases and J 5 bases; bases outside gene matches: 16. The CDR3 sequence is 16 residues long. Germline-derived CDR1 and CDR2 are SGHRS and YFSETQ. For the CDR3, the DNA is TGCGCCAGCACCCCATCGCTTACTAGCGTCCCGGAGACCCAGTACTTC. Translated: CASTPSLTSVPETQYF.

V gene TRBV28 combines with J gene TRBJ2-5; 7 positions agree with TRBD1. Germline CDR1 MDHEN, CDR2 SYDVKM. Unmatched junction bases numbered 7, after V lost 8 bases and J lost 4 bases. The CDR3 length is 13 residues. The CDR3 region has the DNA TGTGCCAGCGGGACCAGGGGGACAGAGACCCAGTACTTC. Residues: CASGTRGTETQYF.

This clone was recorded only once. The chain employs TRBV2 and TRBJ1-1; D is uncertain. V lost 7 bases, J lost 5 bases, and 20 bases lay in between. Germline values: CDR1 SNHLY, CDR2 FYNNEI. CDR3 length: 15 amino acids. CDR3 bases: TGTGCCAGCACTGTTTTGCAAACTCTAGGGACTGAAGCTTTCTTT. The encoded protein is CASTVLQTLGTEAFF.

The rearrangement joins TRBV13 to TRBJ2-7, with a weak D call TRBD2 (5 bases). In germline, CDR1 is PRHDT, CDR2 FYEKMQ (reference sequence). CDR3 size: 17 residues. Trimming pared 0 bases from V and 0 bases from J, leaving 15 bases between. The DNA of the CDR3 is TGTGCCAGCAGCTTAGGTGTTGGGAGATATGTCTCCTACGAGCAGTACTTC. Residues: CASSLGVGRYVSYEQYF.

The rearrangement links TRBV6-1 to TRBJ1-1, with D maybe TRBD1 (6 bases). Per germline, CDR1 MNHNS and CDR2 SASEGT. Trimming left V 6 bases short and J 1 base short, with 12 bases between. This CDR3 is built from 14 residues. The CDR3 DNA reads as TGTGCCAGCAGGAGGGGGGCAGAGAACACTGAAGCTTTCTTT. Amino acids: CASRRGAENTEAFF.

The rearrangement uses TRBV4-2 and TRBJ2-5; D ambiguous. The CDR3 has 13 amino acids. Per the germline V gene, CDR1 is LGHNA and CDR2 is YNFKEQ. Trimming took off 1 base at V and 5 bases at J, with 8 bases between the two ends. CDR3 region: CASSQVVWETQYF. The CDR3 nucleotides are TGTGCCAGCAGCCAAGTAGTCTGGGAGACCCAGTACTTC.

Note on this clone: This specimen includes other DNA sequences encoding the same CDR3. The chain couples TRBV7-2 to TRBJ1-5; 12 bases align to TRBD1. This CDR3 comprises 15 residues. The germline CDR1 and CDR2 sequences are SGHTA and FQGNSA. V was clipped by 3 bases and J by 6 bases; unmatched bases: 3. This chain's CDR3 is CASSLGQGASQPQHF. Written as DNA, the CDR3 is TGTGCCAGCAGCTTGGGACAGGGGGCTAGTCAGCCCCAGCATTTT. The full variable domain, its missing parts supplied by reference TRBV7-2 and TRBJ1-5, is GAGVSQSPSNKVTEKGKDVELRCDPISGHTALYWYRQSLGQGLEFLIYFQGNSAPDKSGLPSDRFSAERTGGSVSTLTIQRTQQEDSAVYLCASSLGQGASQPQHFGDGTRLSIL.

Remarks on this clone: Compared with germline, one end of the junction differs, possibly owing to a read error. The CDR3 region is CAWGVTVNTEAFF. DNA of the CDR3: TGTGCCTGGGGTGTAACGGTGAACACTGAAGCTTTCTTT. This rearrangement joins TRBV30 to TRBJ1-1; D not certain. Germline V gives CDR1 GTSNPN, CDR2 SVGIG (reference sequence). The CDR3 has 13 residues.

The V call is TRBV4-1, the J call TRBJ2-7; weak D call: TRBD2 (5 bases). Germline V lookup: CDR1 MGHRA, CDR2 YSYEKL. The CDR3 is 14 residues long. The V end was cut by 1 base, the J end by 3 bases, with 10 bases between. This chain's CDR3 is CASSQVVGLYEQYF. The CDR3 DNA reads as TGCGCCAGCAGCCAAGTCGTAGGACTCTACGAGCAGTACTTC.

The chain couples TRBV5-1 to TRBJ2-7; D possibly corresponds to TRBD1 (6 bases). The V gene's germline CDR1 is SGHRS and CDR2 YFSETQ. The CDR3 totals 15 residues. Trimming removed 0 bases at V and 3 bases at J, with 13 bases between. The CDR3 DNA sequence: TGCGCCAGCAGCTTGGGGACAGCACCATACTACGAGCAGTACTTC. This codes for CASSLGTAPYYEQYF.

The chain carries TRBV5-6 and TRBJ1-5; 8 bases align to TRBD1. The trim removed 0 bases at V and 0 bases at J, leaving 2 bases unmatched. This CDR3 has 16 residues. The germline gives CDR1 SGHDT, CDR2 YYEEEE. The CDR3 region is CASSLGTGNSNQPQHF. The CDR3 bases are TGTGCCAGCAGCTTGGGGACAGGGAATAGCAATCAGCCCCAGCATTTT.

The chain uses TRBV5-1 and TRBJ1-1, with D possibly matching TRBD1 (6 bases). CDR3 length: 15 residues. Between the trimmed V and J ends, which lost 4 bases and 4 bases, there was a span of 17 bases. CDR1 SGHRS and CDR2 YFSETQ come from the germline V gene. DNA for the CDR3: TGCGCCAGCAGCATCAGGGGTTTTCAAGGCACTGAAGCTTTCTTT. It yields the protein CASSIRGFQGTEAFF. The full variable domain, rest sourced from reference TRBV5-1 and TRBJ1-1, is KAGVTQTPRYLIKTRGQQVTLSCSPISGHRSVSWYQQTPGQGLQFLFEYFSETQRNKGNFPGRFSGRQFSNSRSEMNVSTLELGDSALYLCASSIRGFQGTEAFFGQGTRLTVV.

The DNA of the CDR3 is TGTGCCGTCCTCGCTTCAGGGGGTTACGAGCAGTACTTC. This sequence encodes CAVLASGGYEQYF. The rearrangement links TRBV10-3 to TRBJ2-7, with 7 bases lining up with TRBD1. CDR3 length: 13 amino acids. Germline V gives CDR1 ENHRY, CDR2 SYGVKD. After removal of 11 bases from V and 4 bases from J, the junction contained 11 bases not matched to a gene.

The chain employs TRBV6-5 and TRBJ1-2; no clear D. CDR1 and CDR2 (germline): MNHEY, SVGAGI. Trimming took 2 bases from V and 1 from J, leaving 5 bases between them. This CDR3 has 13 amino acids. The CDR3 coding sequence is TGTGCCAGCAGTTACCGGAATAACTATGGCTACACCTTC. This gives the protein CASSYRNNYGYTF.

The chain is built from TRBV30 and TRBJ1-3; D is possibly TRBD1 (6 bases). Germline V gives CDR1 GTSNPN, CDR2 SVGIG (reference sequence). The CDR3 has 15 amino acids. V was trimmed by 3 bases and J by 3 bases, leaving 15 bases between them. The CDR3 DNA reads TGTGCCTGGAGGTATAGGGGGACTGATGGAAACACCATATATTTT. Amino acids: CAWRYRGTDGNTIYF.

The rearrangement uses TRBV30 and TRBJ2-7; D perhaps matches TRBD1 (6 bases). Germline-derived CDR1 and CDR2 are GTSNPN and SVGIG (reference sequence). V was trimmed by 3 bases and J by 4 bases, leaving 13 bases between them. The CDR3 runs to 13 residues. CDR3 coding DNA: TGTGCCTGGAGAATTCCGGGACAATACGAGCAGTACTTC. Encoded protein: CAWRIPGQYEQYF. Drawing the rest from reference TRBV30 and TRBJ2-7, the complete variable domain is SQTIHQWPATLVQPVGSPLSLECTVEGTSNPNLYWYRQAAGRGLQLLFYSVGIGQISSEVPQNLSASRPQDRQFILSSKKLLLSDSGFYLCAWRIPGQYEQYFGPGTRLTVT.

The DNA for the CDR3 is TGTGCCAGCAGTGAAGCGCGTCTAGAATCTCGGGGCTACACCTTC. Encoded protein: CASSEARLESRGYTF. V usage is TRBV2 and J usage is TRBJ1-2, with unresolved D. Trimming shortened V by 0 bases and J by 8 bases, and 16 bases separated the two germline ends. The CDR3 is made up of 15 amino acids. Germline V lookup: CDR1 SNHLY, CDR2 FYNNEI. The full variable domain, its missing parts supplied by reference TRBV2 and TRBJ1-2, is EPEVTQTPSHQVTQMGQEVILRCVPISNHLYFYWYRQILGQKVEFLVSFYNNEISEKSEIFDDQFSVERPDGSNFTLKIRSTKLEDSAMYFCASSEARLESRGYTFGSGTRLTVV.

As for this clone: Other DNA sequences in the same sample also yield this CDR3. V and J are TRBV9 and TRBJ2-2; the D gene is possibly TRBD2 (6 bases). V shed 0 bases and J shed 3 bases, with 9 bases lying between them. There are 15 residues in the CDR3. Germline CDR1 SGDLS, CDR2 YYNGEE. CDR3 region: CASSVGPGDTGELFF. CDR3 nucleotides: TGTGCCAGCAGCGTAGGGCCGGGGGACACCGGGGAGCTGTTTTTT.

V gene TRBV6-5 combines with J gene TRBJ2-7; 8 bases are shared with TRBD1. The CDR3 has 15 residues. Trimming took 0 bases from V and 6 from J; bases not matched to a gene: 7. The V gene's germline CDR1 is MNHEY and CDR2 SVGAGI. The CDR3 spells CASSYSQGAAGEQYF. The CDR3 DNA follows: TGTGCCAGCAGTTACTCGCAGGGGGCGGCTGGCGAGCAGTACTTC.

The CDR3 coding sequence is TGTGCCAGCTCACCACCGGGCAGGGGGCATGAAAAACTGTTTTTT. It codes for CASSPPGRGHEKLFF. The rearrangement links TRBV18 to TRBJ1-4; TRBD1 matches at 8 bases. V trimming: 0 bases; J trimming: 6 bases; junction bases outside the gene matches: 3. The CDR3 is 15 residues long. CDR1 is KGHSH, CDR2 LQKENI, per germline.

This rearrangement joins TRBV11-3 to TRBJ2-7, with D unclear. The CDR3 is 14 amino acids. Germline CDR1 SGHNT, CDR2 YENEEA. The V end was cut by 5 bases, the J end by 7 bases, with 18 bases between. CDR3 in DNA: TGTGCCAGCAGCCTCTCGACATCGAGTGGGGAGCAGTACTTC. Its translation: CASSLSTSSGEQYF.

This sequence joins TRBV29-1 and TRBJ2-5; a weak D match, TRBD2 (6 bases). Germline loops: CDR1 SQVTM, CDR2 ANQGSEA. The V gene lost 6 bases and the J gene lost 3 bases, with 17 bases spanning the gap. The CDR3 has 14 amino acids. The CDR3 DNA sequence: TGCAGCGTGGCGGGACGCCTGAGGGAAGAGACCCAGTACTTC. Translating it yields CSVAGRLREETQYF. The full variable domain, completed using reference TRBV29-1 and TRBJ2-5, is SAVISQKPSRDICQRGTSLTIQCQVDSQVTMMFWYRQQPGQSLTLIATANQGSEATYESGFVIDKFPISRPNLTFSTLTVSNMSPEDSSIYLCSVAGRLREETQYFGPGTRLLVL.

V gene TRBV9 combines with J gene TRBJ1-4; a weak D match, TRBD1 (5 bases). V lost 0 bases and J lost 8, with 14 bases in between. Germline-derived CDR1 and CDR2 are SGDLS and YYNGEE. The CDR3 extends over 15 amino acids. The CDR3 nucleotides read TGTGCCAGCAGCGTAGGGGGGAGTAATGGGGAAAAACTGTTTTTT. Translation: CASSVGGSNGEKLFF.

V is TRBV7-9 and J is TRBJ1-5; TRBD1 is a possible D gene (6 bases). Deletions cut 5 bases from V and 3 bases from J, with 8 bases between. Per germline, CDR1 SEHNR and CDR2 FQNEAQ (reference sequence). This CDR3 contains 13 residues. The CDR3 region has the DNA TGTGCCAGCAGCCGGACAGACAATCAGCCCCAGCATTTT. Its translation is CASSRTDNQPQHF.

This chain connects TRBV5-1 to TRBJ1-4, with 10 bases aligning to TRBD1. Trimming removed 0 bases from V and 6 bases from J; junction bases left unmatched: 8. CDR1 and CDR2 (germline): SGHRS, YFSETQ. The length of the CDR3 is 17 residues. In nucleotides, the CDR3 is TGCGCCAGCAGCTTGGTACCTTTGGGGACAGGGGATGAAAAACTGTTTTTT. This translates into CASSLVPLGTGDEKLFF.

The chain links TRBV15 to TRBJ2-3, with 8 bases identical to TRBD2. Germline V gene sequence: CDR1 LNHNV, CDR2 YYDKDF (reference sequence). This CDR3 has 16 residues. The V and J ends lost 5 bases and 0 bases, in that order; junction bases with no gene match: 7. In DNA form, the CDR3 reads TGTGCCACCAGCGCCCTACTAGCGGAAAGCACAGATACGCAGTATTTT. Translated: CATSALLAESTDTQYF.

Concerning this clone itself: Other nucleotide sequences in the sample specify the same CDR3. The rearrangement joins TRBV10-3 to TRBJ2-2; perhaps TRBD2 as D (5 bases). V was shortened by 4 bases and J by 5 bases, with 8 bases between the two germline ends. The CDR3 is made up of 13 amino acids. Germline CDR1 is ENHRY and CDR2 is SYGVKD. The CDR3, as DNA: TGTGCCATCAGTGTCGGGGAAACCGGGGAGCTGTTTTTT. Its translation is CAISVGETGELFF.

This clone was counted a single time. The J gene is TRBJ1-6, the V gene TRBV7-9; D is uncertain. V gave up 1 base and J gave up 3 bases, with 10 bases separating them. This CDR3 is 16 amino acids long. Germline V gene sequence: CDR1 SEHNR, CDR2 FQNEAQ (reference sequence). CDR3 sequence reads: CASSLDRGLYNSPLHF. The CDR3 nucleotides are TGTGCCAGCAGCTTAGATCGGGGTCTCTATAATTCACCCCTCCACTTT.